The rows below give T cell receptor beta chains drawn from one sample of a study of T cells expressing NK-cell markers. From the 5' RACE reads, TCRdb lists one entry per CDR3 protein and no DNA. Across about 550,000 distinct CDR3 sequences, the top ten clones capture approximately 3.6% of the sample. Sequenced sample: blood T cells: a sorted CD56 or NKG2C T cell subset, CD4+ or CD8+ T cells, or bulk PBMC T cells (not recorded which). These receptors originate from a young man in good health. CDR3s include the opening cysteine and the closing phenylalanine or tryptophan.

j_call v_call cdr3_aa
TRBJ1-1 TRBV20-1 CSASSRGQWNTEAFF
TRBJ2-1 TRBV11-2 CASSLGGGRTEQFF
TRBJ2-2 TRBV5-1 CATTSGSGAGELFF
TRBJ2-5 TRBV29-1 CSARTDQETQYF
TRBJ2-5 TRBV11-3 CASSYQTGRGETQYF
TRBJ2-4 TRBV18 CASSPPSDGRDIQYF
TRBJ2-5 TRBV11-1 CASRPGGLAGDFQETQYF
TRBJ2-6 TRBV12-3/TRBV12-4 CASSFFQDRDSGANVLTF
TRBJ2-1 TRBV12-3/TRBV12-4 CASISGTGGDEQFF
TRBJ2-7 TRBV28 CGTGRGAYEQYF
TRBJ2-1 TRBV29-1 CSVEGNLEFFYNEQFF
TRBJ1-4 TRBV7-9 CASSPSVGEANEKLFF
TRBJ2-3 TRBV7-8 CASSRNEGTDTQYF
TRBJ1-1 TRBV20-1 CSARDFLVNTEAFF
TRBJ2-2 TRBV7-2 CASSSESGVYTGELFF
TRBJ1-1 TRBV4-1 CASSPHAPGRTEAFF
TRBJ2-3 TRBV20-1 CSAYPPGESTDTQYF
TRBJ1-4 TRBV20-1 CSARDMGWDEKLFF
TRBJ2-2 TRBV3-1 CASSQGVGLSIGELFF
TRBJ2-1 TRBV6-2/TRBV6-3 CASSYGQVSYNEQFF
TRBJ2-3 TRBV5-1 CASRGLPSDTQYF
TRBJ2-7 TRBV6-1 CASRPSTTGAGSYEQYF
TRBJ2-7 TRBV7-2 CASSLAEGYEQYF
TRBJ2-1 TRBV29-1 CSVAMGTELNEQFF
TRBJ2-5 TRBV28 CASSLGAVQETQYF
TRBJ2-3 TRBV20-1 CSVSGGGNTDTQYF
TRBJ1-1 TRBV5-5 CASSLRSGRADTEAFF
TRBJ2-2 TRBV27 CAIPPYKSTSGRDTGELFF
TRBJ2-7 TRBV10-3 CAISPGLAGQRTYEQYF
TRBJ2-3 TRBV20-1 CSARDRYRELSTDTQYF
TRBJ1-1 TRBV6-1 CASRQGAQPEAFF
TRBJ2-4 TRBV20-1 CGQTDLAKNIQYF
TRBJ1-1 TRBV27 CASLLAGSEAAFF
TRBJ1-4 TRBV5-5 CASSLVAENEKLFF
TRBJ2-1 TRBV3-1 CASSQAGARNEQFF